These 6 T cell receptor beta chains came from one sample sequenced in a study of T cell repertoires in cytomegalovirus infection. Their cognate antigens are unknown. MiXCR, run by TCRdb on the reads, gives a single entry per CDR3 protein. The sample comprises hundreds of thousands of distinct CDR3 sequences, around 32% of which are singletons, and around 15% rests with the top ten. Sequences were derived from cultured CD8+ T cells from PBMCs, sampled from culture after CMV antigen stimulation. Receptor source: a human donor in good health (CMV status not recorded). Some clones in this sample may be carry-over from other donors' samples.

This clonotype was seen more than once but under ten times. The V gene is TRBV7-9, the J gene TRBJ2-5; 10 bases line up with TRBD1. The CDR3 has 15 amino acids. Germline V gene data show CDR1 as SEHNR and CDR2 as FQNEAQ (reference sequence). V was clipped by 5 bases and J by 4 bases; unmatched bases: 7. The CDR3 DNA reads as TGTGCCAGCAGCGAGGGGACAGGGGATGGAGAGACCCAGTACTTC. Protein sequence: CASSEGTGDGETQYF. Combining the CDR3 with reference TRBV7-9 and TRBJ2-5 gives the whole variable domain DTGVSQNPRHKITKRGQNVTFRCDPISEHNRLYWYRQTLGQGPEFLTYFQNEAQLEKSRLLSDRFSAERPKGSFSTLEIQRTEQGDSAMYLCASSEGTGDGETQYFGPGTRLLVL.

This chain joins TRBV19 and TRBJ1-5; tentatively, D is TRBD1 (6 bases). Germline lookup yields CDR1 LNHDA and CDR2 SQIVND (reference sequence). Trimming stripped 2 bases from V and 0 bases from J, with 14 bases between. The length of the CDR3 is 17 residues. In DNA, the CDR3 is TGTGCCAGTAGTATAATAGTCCGGACAGCTAGCAATCAGCCCCAGCATTTT. It translates to CASSIIVRTASNQPQHF.

The chain uses TRBV7-9 and TRBJ2-1; TRBD1 matches at 7 bases. With V trimmed by 5 bases and J by 4 bases, 11 bases remained unmatched. Germline assignment: CDR1 SEHNR and CDR2 FQNEAQ (reference sequence). The CDR3 totals 16 residues. Here the CDR3 DNA reads TGTGCCAGCAGCCCAACGACAGGGAGATCTTACAATGAGCAGTTCTTC. This codes for CASSPTTGRSYNEQFF.

CDR3 residues: CASTRGTGEAFF. The CDR3 bases are TGTGCCAGCACCAGAGGGACAGGAGAAGCTTTCTTT. The V and J genes are TRBV27 and TRBJ1-1, with 8 bases that match TRBD1. Germline CDR1 reads MNHEY; CDR2 reads SMNVEV (reference sequence). Trimming removed 7 bases from V and 8 bases from J; junction bases left unmatched: 6. CDR3 size: 12 residues.

This chain links TRBV15 with TRBJ2-6; D unresolved. Trimming left V 0 bases short and J 3 bases short, with 6 bases between. This CDR3 comprises 15 residues. The germline gives CDR1 LNHNV, CDR2 YYDKDF (reference sequence). CDR3 nucleotides: TGTGCCACCAGCAGAGATAAAAGTGGGGCCAACGTCCTGACTTTC. Protein sequence: CATSRDKSGANVLTF.

V and J are TRBV7-9 and TRBJ2-7; weak D call: TRBD2 (5 bases). Germline CDR1 reads SEHNR; CDR2 reads FQNEAQ (reference sequence). The CDR3 contains 16 residues. Trimming took 5 bases from V and 3 from J, leaving 20 bases between them. CDR3 region: CASSPKDGNPNYEQYF. As DNA, the CDR3 is TGTGCCAGCAGCCCCAAGGACGGGAATCCCAACTACGAGCAGTACTTC.